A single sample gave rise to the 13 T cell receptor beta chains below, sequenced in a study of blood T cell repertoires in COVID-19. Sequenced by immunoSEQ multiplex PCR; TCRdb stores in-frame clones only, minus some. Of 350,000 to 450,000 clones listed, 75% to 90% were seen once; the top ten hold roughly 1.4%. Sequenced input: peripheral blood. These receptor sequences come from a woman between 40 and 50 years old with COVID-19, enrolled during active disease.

The CDR3 DNA reads TGTGCCAGCAGATTACTTGGGACACTCACCGAGAGGCAGCCCCAGCATTTT. This encodes CASRLLGTLTERQPQHF. The gene calls are TRBV28 and TRBJ1-5, with D perhaps TRBD1 (6 bases). CDR1 and CDR2 (germline): MDHEN, SYDVKM. Trimming removed 6 bases from V and 7 bases from J, with 25 bases in between. The length of the CDR3 is 17 residues.

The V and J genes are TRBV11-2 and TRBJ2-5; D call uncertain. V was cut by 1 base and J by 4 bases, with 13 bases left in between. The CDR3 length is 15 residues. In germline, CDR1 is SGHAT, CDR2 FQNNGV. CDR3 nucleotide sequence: TGTGCCAGCAGCTTAGGAGGCCCGGCAGTAGAGACCCAGTACTTC. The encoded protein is CASSLGGPAVETQYF.

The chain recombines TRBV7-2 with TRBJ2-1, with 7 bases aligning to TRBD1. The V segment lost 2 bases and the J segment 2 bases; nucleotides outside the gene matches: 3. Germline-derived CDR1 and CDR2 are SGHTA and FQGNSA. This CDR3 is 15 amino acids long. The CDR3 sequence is CASSLTGDTYNEQFF. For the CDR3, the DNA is TGTGCCAGCAGCTTAACAGGGGACACCTACAATGAGCAGTTCTTC.

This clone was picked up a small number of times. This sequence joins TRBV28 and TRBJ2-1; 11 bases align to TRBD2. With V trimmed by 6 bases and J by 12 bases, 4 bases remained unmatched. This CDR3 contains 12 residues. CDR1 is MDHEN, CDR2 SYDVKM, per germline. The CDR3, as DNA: TGTGCCAGCAGCGATAGCGGGAGGGTGCAGTTCTTC. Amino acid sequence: CASSDSGRVQFF.

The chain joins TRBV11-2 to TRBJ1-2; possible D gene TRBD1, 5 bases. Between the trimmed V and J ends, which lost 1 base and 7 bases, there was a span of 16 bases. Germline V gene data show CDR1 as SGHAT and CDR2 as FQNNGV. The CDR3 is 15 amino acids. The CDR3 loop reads CASSLGRGGYAGYTF. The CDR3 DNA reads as TGTGCCAGCAGCTTAGGAAGGGGTGGGTACGCTGGCTACACCTTC.

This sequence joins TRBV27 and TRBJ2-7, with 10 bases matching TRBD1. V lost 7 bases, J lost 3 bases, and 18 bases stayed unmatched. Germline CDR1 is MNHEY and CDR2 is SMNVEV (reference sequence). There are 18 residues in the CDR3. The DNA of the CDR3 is TGTGCCAGCACCCCTAAATATTTTACCGGGACAGGGGACTACGAGCAGTACTTC. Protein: CASTPKYFTGTGDYEQYF.

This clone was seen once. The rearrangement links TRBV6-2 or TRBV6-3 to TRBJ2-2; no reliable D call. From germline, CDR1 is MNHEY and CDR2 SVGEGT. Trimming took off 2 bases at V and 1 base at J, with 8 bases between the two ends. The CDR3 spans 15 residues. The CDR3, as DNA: TGTGCCAGCAGTTACAAACGGTTGAACACCGGGGAGCTGTTTTTT. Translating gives CASSYKRLNTGELFF.

The CDR3 sequence is CASRELGLATYEQYF. The CDR3 nucleotides read TGTGCCAGCAGAGAGCTCGGACTAGCGACGTACGAGCAGTACTTC. The V call is TRBV6-5, the J call TRBJ2-7, with 9 positions matching TRBD2. In germline, CDR1 is MNHEY, CDR2 SVGAGI. This CDR3 spans 15 amino acids. Trimming cost V 6 bases and J 4 bases; bases outside gene matches: 10.

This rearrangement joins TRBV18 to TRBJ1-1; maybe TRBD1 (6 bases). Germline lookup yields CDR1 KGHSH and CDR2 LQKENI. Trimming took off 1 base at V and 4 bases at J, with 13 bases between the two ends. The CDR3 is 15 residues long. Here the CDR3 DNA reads TGTGCCAGCTCACCACGGACAGAGCTCACCACTGAAGCTTTCTTT. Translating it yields CASSPRTELTTEAFF.

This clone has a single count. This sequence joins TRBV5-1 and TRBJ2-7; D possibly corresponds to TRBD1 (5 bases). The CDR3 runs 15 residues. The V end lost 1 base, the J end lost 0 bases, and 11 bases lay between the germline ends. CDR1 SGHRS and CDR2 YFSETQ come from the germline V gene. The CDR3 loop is CASSLTGKTSYEQYF. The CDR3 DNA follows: TGCGCCAGCAGCTTGACAGGCAAGACCTCCTACGAGCAGTACTTC.

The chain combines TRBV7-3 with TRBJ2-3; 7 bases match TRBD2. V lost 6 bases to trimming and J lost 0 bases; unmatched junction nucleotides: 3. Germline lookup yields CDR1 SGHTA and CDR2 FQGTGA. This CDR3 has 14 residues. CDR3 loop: CASSYSGSTDTQYF. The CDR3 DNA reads TGTGCCAGCAGTTATAGCGGGAGCACAGATACGCAGTATTTT. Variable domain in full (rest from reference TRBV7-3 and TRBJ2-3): GAGVSQTPSNKVTEKGKYVELRCDPISGHTALYWYRQSLGQGPEFLIYFQGTGAADDSGLPNDRFFAVRPEGSVSTLKIQRTERGDSAVYLCASSYSGSTDTQYFGPGTRLTVL.

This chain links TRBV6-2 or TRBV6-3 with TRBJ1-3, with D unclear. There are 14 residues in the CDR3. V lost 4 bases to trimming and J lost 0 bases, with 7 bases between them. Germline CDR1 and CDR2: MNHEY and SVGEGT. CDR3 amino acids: CASSSDSSGNTIYF. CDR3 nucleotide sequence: TGTGCCAGCAGTTCCGACTCCTCTGGAAACACCATATATTTT.

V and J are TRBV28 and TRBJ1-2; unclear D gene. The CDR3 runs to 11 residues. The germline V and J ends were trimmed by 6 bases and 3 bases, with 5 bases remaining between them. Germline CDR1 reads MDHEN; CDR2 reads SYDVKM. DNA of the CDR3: TGTGCCAGCAGAATCGACTATGGCTACACCTTC. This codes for CASRIDYGYTF.